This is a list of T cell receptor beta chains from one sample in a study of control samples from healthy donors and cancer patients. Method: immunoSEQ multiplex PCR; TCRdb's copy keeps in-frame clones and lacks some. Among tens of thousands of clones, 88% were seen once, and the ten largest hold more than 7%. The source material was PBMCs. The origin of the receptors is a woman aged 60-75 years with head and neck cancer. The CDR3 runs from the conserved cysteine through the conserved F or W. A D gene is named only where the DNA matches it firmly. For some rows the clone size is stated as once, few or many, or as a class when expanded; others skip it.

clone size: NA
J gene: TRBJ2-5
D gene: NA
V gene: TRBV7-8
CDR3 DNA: TGTGCCAGCAGCTTAAATTGGGCCCAGTACTTC
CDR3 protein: CASSLNWAQYF

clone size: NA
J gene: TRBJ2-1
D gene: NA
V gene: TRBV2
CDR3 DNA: TGTGCCAGCAGTGACTCAAGGTCCCAGTTCTTC
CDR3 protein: CASSDSRSQFF

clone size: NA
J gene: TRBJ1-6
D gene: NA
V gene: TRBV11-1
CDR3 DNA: TGTGCCAGCAGAGACCGACAGGCTTCTATCGATTCACCCCTCCACTTT
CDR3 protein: CASRDRQASIDSPLHF

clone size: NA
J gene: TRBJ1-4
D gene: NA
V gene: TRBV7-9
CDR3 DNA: TGTGCCAGCAGCTTATCCCGGGCCGAAGGGGCAGGAAAACTGTTTTTT
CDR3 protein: CASSLSRAEGAGKLFF

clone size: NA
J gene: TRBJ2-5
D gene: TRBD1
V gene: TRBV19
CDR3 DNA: TGTGCCAGTAGTATAAGGCGACAGGGGGTTGTTTTTCAGCAAGAGACCCAGTACTTC
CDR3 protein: CASSIRRQGVVFQQETQYF

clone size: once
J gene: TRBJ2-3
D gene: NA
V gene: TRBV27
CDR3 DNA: TGTGCCATCGGGAGTAGGGGGCTGGCAGATACGCAGTATTTT
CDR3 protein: CAIGSRGLADTQYF

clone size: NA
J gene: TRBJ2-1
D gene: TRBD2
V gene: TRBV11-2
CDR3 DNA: TGTGCCAGCAGCTCGGCTTTGACTAGCCAGAGCTCCTACAATGAGCAGTTCTTC
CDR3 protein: CASSSALTSQSSYNEQFF

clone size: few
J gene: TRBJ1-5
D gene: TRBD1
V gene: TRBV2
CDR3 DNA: TGTGCCAGCAGTTTTGGACAGGTTAGCAATCAGCCCCAGCATTTT
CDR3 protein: CASSFGQVSNQPQHF

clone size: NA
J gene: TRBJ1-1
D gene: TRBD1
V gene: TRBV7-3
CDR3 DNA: TGTGCCAGCAGCTTAGAGGGGGCAAGTTACACTGAAGCTTTCTTT
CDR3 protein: CASSLEGASYTEAFF

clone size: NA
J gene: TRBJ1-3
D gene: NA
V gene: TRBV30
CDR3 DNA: TGTGCCTGGAGTAGAGGAAGCTCTGGAAACACCATATATTTT
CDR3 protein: CAWSRGSSGNTIYF

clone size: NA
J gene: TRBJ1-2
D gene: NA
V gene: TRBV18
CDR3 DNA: TGTGCCAGCTCGTCCCTGAGGGACGCTAACTATGGCTACACCTTC
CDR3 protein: CASSSLRDANYGYTF